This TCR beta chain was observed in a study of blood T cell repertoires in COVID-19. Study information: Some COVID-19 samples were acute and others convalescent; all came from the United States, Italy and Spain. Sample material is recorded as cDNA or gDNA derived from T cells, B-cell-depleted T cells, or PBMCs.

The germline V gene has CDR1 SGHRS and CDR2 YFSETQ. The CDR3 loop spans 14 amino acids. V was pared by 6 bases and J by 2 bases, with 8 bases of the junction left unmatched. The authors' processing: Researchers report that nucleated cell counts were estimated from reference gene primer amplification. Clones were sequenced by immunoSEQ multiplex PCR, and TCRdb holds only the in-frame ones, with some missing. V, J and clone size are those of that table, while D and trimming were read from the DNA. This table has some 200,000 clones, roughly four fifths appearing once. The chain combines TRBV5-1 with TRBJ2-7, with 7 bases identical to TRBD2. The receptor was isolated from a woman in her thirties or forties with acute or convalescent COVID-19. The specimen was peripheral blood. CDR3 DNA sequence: TGCGCCAGCACGGAGGCTAGCGGAACCTACGAGCAGTACTTC. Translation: CASTEASGTYEQYF. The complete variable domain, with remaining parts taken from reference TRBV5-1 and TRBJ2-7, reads KAGVTQTPRYLIKTRGQQVTLSCSPISGHRSVSWYQQTPGQGLQFLFEYFSETQRNKGNFPGRFSGRQFSNSRSEMNVSTLELGDSALYLCASTEASGTYEQYFGPGTRLTVT.